Listed here is a single T cell receptor beta chain. As yet, its antigen is unknown. The CDR3 regions of TCR beta were amplified from RNA transcripts. RT-PCR in the first round (using the HTBI primer set) targeted the TCR CDR3. Each CDR3 protein is one row after TCRdb ran MiXCR on the multiplex PCR reads. The top ten hold about 45% of the sample, which has 480,000 or so distinct CDR3 sequences, around 43% seen once. The sample originates from a study of T cells in Graves' hyperthyroidism and ophthalmopathy. V was cut by 2 bases and J by 3 bases, with 9 bases left in between. This CDR3 spans 14 amino acids. CDR1 is KGHDR and CDR2 is SFDVKD in the germline V gene. The study, taken as a whole, reports: The model's output predicted ophthalmopathy at a median of about 5.9 months prior to onset.

This clonotype was obtained from an adult woman with Graves' disease, either hyperthyroidism or ophthalmopathy (not recorded which). Sequencing was done on a sample of peripheral blood or thyroid tissue (not recorded which). The rearrangement links TRBV24-1 to TRBJ1-2; a possible D gene is TRBD1 (5 bases). CDR3 amino acids: CATSDSGHHYGYTF. Here the CDR3 DNA reads TGTGCCACCAGTGATTCAGGACACCACTATGGCTACACCTTC.